One and the same sample provided the 14 T cell receptor beta chains below, sequenced in a study of prognosis after radiotherapy for stage I lung cancer. Using two-round multiplex PCR, the authors amplified TCR beta CDR3 from genomic DNA. Used in first-round PCR were primers specific to each TRBV and TRBJ gene. TCRdb analysed the multiplex PCR reads with MiXCR anew, one entry per CDR3 protein. The sample shows approximately 22,000 distinct CDR3 sequences, roughly two fifths of them seen only once. The sequences come from PBMCs, collected before or after stereotactic body radiation therapy (not recorded which). The origin of the receptors is a donor aged 50 or older with non-small cell lung cancer.

This clonotype rates as medium-sized. The chain joins TRBV12-3 or TRBV12-4 to TRBJ2-3; TRBD1 matches 10 bases. Germline trimming cut 6 bases from V and 3 bases from J; bases unmatched to any gene: 6. This CDR3 is built from 15 residues. CDR3 amino acids: CASSAPGQGTDTQYF. CDR3 DNA: TGTGCCAGCAGCGCTCCGGGACAGGGGACAGATACGCAGTATTTT.

Turning to this clonotype: A single base separates this from a much larger clone, so it may be a read error. This chain uses TRBV29-1 with TRBJ2-3; 9 bases match TRBD2. With 4 bases clipped from V and 6 bases from J, the junction kept 8 bases outside the gene matches. CDR3 size: 14 residues. Looked up from germline, CDR1 is SQVTM and CDR2 is ANQGSEA. The CDR3 spells CSVALAGVSDTQYF. The CDR3 nucleotides are TGCAGCGTTGCCTTAGCGGGAGTATCCGATACGCAGTATTTT.

As concerns this clonotype: One junction end disagrees with the germline gene, perhaps due to a read error. The rearrangement joins TRBV20-1 to TRBJ2-1; 8 bases map to TRBD2. The germline V gene encodes CDR1 DFQATT and CDR2 SNEGSKA (reference sequence). The CDR3 length is 15 residues. CDR3 residues: CSARDYTSGDNEQFF. The CDR3 DNA is TGCAGTGCCAGAGATTATACTAGCGGAGACAATGAGCAGTTCTTC.

The V and J genes are TRBV11-2 and TRBJ2-7; D remains unclear. From germline, CDR1 is SGHAT and CDR2 FQNNGV. The V end lost 5 bases, the J end lost 8 bases, and 19 bases lay between the germline ends. CDR3 length: 14 residues. DNA of the CDR3: TGTGCCAGCAGCCTCCCTGTGGACGGCGGTAAGCAGTACTTC. Protein product: CASSLPVDGGKQYF.

This clonotype occurred many times. V is TRBV20-1 and J is TRBJ2-5; TRBD2 matches 11 bases. The V and J ends lost 6 bases and 2 bases, in that order; junction bases with no gene match: 14. Per the germline V gene, CDR1 is DFQATT and CDR2 is SNEGSKA (reference sequence). This CDR3 has 17 amino acids. CDR3 amino acids: CSAPPGTSGARQETQYF. The CDR3 DNA reads as TGCAGTGCCCCCCCCGGGACTAGCGGAGCCCGACAAGAGACCCAGTACTTC.

As concerns this clonotype: The junction departs from the called germline gene at one end, perhaps through a read error. The chain is built from TRBV19 and TRBJ2-6; tentatively, D is TRBD1 (6 bases). Germline lookup yields CDR1 LNHDA and CDR2 SQIVND (reference sequence). This CDR3 spans 15 amino acids. The CDR3: CASSKVDSGDNVLNF. For the CDR3, the DNA is TGTGCCAGTAGTAAGGTGGATAGTGGGGACAACGTCCTGAATTTC. The full variable domain, completed using reference TRBV19 and TRBJ2-6, is DGGITQSPKYLFRKEGQNVTLSCEQNLNHDAMYWYRQDPGQGLRLIYYSQIVNDFQKGDIAEGYSVSREKKESFPLTVTSAQKNPTAFYLCASSKVDSGDNVLNFGAGSRLTVL.

This clonotype has at least ten counts. The chain recombines TRBV11-2 with TRBJ2-5, with a tentative D call TRBD2 (6 bases). Germline assignment: CDR1 SGHAT and CDR2 FQNNGV. V lost 1 base and J lost 1, with 10 bases in between. The CDR3 loop spans 15 amino acids. The CDR3 reads CASSLGIAAQETQYF. CDR3 nucleotides: TGTGCCAGCAGCTTAGGCATAGCGGCCCAAGAGACCCAGTACTTC.

This clonotype was counted many times. The chain joins TRBV29-1 to TRBJ1-2, with a possible D match to TRBD1 (6 bases). Trimming pared 5 bases from V and 4 bases from J, leaving 20 bases between. The CDR3 covers 15 residues. The germline CDR1 and CDR2 sequences are SQVTM and ANQGSEA. Written as DNA, the CDR3 is TGCAGCGTTCAAGGAGGAGGGGGGGTTTTCTATGGCTACACCTTC. Translation: CSVQGGGGVFYGYTF.

The chain employs TRBV12-5 and TRBJ2-1, with TRBD2 identical over 13 bases. The V segment lost 5 bases and the J segment 0 bases; nucleotides outside the gene matches: 19. Germline V gene lookup returns CDR1 LGHNT and CDR2 FRNRAP. This CDR3 comprises 22 residues. DNA for the CDR3: TGTGCTAGTGGTGGGCCCCCTAACGGGACTAGCGGGACCGCTAGCTCCTACAATGAGCAGTTCTTC. Protein: CASGGPPNGTSGTASSYNEQFF. The full variable domain, completed using reference TRBV12-5 and TRBJ2-1, is DARVTQTPRHKVTEMGQEVTMRCQPILGHNTVFWYRQTMMQGLELLAYFRNRAPLDDSGMPKDRFSAEMPDATLATLKIQPSEPRDSAVYFCASGGPPNGTSGTASSYNEQFFGPGTRLTVL.

This clonotype was counted many times. The rearrangement uses TRBV27 and TRBJ2-3; D is undetermined. Germline V gene lookup returns CDR1 MNHEY and CDR2 SMNVEV (reference sequence). The ends were cut back, 6 bases at V and 2 bases at J, with 12 bases in the middle. This CDR3 contains 14 residues. CDR3 residues: CASSLVGLTDTQYF. CDR3 nucleotide sequence: TGTGCCAGCAGCCTCGTAGGCCTCACAGATACGCAGTATTTT.

This clonotype was detected many times. V and J are TRBV15 and TRBJ2-5; possible D gene TRBD2, 6 bases. Germline lookup yields CDR1 LNHNV and CDR2 YYDKDF (reference sequence). Trimming removed 1 base from V and 5 bases from J, with 11 bases in between. The CDR3 totals 14 residues. In DNA, the CDR3 is TGTGCCACCAGCAGAGTGGGCGGGGTTGAGACCCAGTACTTC. It yields the protein CATSRVGGVETQYF.

This clonotype is labeled medium-sized. This rearrangement joins TRBV6-1 to TRBJ2-7; 12 nucleotides match TRBD2. Germline V lookup: CDR1 MNHNS, CDR2 SASEGT. With 6 bases clipped from V and 0 bases from J, the junction kept 12 bases outside the gene matches. This CDR3 spans 18 amino acids. This CDR3 is CASRGTGTSGLSSYEQYF. Here the CDR3 DNA reads TGTGCCAGCAGGGGGACCGGGACTAGCGGGCTTAGCTCCTACGAGCAGTACTTC.

This clonotype was counted at least ten times. A single base separates this from a much larger clone, so it may be a read error. The chain employs TRBV19 and TRBJ2-6, with 9 bases aligning to TRBD2. The CDR3 is 17 amino acids. Germline V gene sequence: CDR1 LNHDA, CDR2 SQIVND (reference sequence). CDR3 DNA sequence: TGTGCCAGTAGTATGGTAGCGGGAGCACTTGGGGCCAACGCCCTGACTTTC. Its protein is CASSMVAGALGANALTF.

Comments on this clonotype: A read error is likely here: a far larger clone is one base away. This chain links TRBV6-5 with TRBJ1-2, with 9 bases matching TRBD1. The germline V gene has CDR1 MNHEY and CDR2 SVGAGI. The CDR3 contains 14 residues. The CDR3 is CVSRTTGGVRGYTF. CDR3 bases: TGTGTCAGCAGGACCACAGGGGGCGTGAGAGGCTACACCTTC.